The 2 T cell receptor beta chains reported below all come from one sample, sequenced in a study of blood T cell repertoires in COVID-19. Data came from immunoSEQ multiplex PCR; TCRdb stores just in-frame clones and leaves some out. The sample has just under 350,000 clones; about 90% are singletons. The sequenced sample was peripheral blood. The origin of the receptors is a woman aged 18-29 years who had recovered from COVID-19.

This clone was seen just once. In nucleotides, the CDR3 is TGTGCCAGCAGCCCCCAGGGGACAAGCACAGATACGCAGTATTTT. Translation gives CASSPQGTSTDTQYF. The gene calls are TRBV11-3 and TRBJ2-3; tentatively, D is TRBD1 (6 bases). This CDR3 contains 15 residues. Trimming removed 5 bases at V and 0 bases at J, with 12 bases between. Germline V gene lookup returns CDR1 SGHNT and CDR2 YENEEA. The whole variable domain, filled in from reference TRBV11-3 and TRBJ2-3, reads EAGVVQSPRYKIIEKKQPVAFWCNPISGHNTLYWYLQNLGQGPELLIRYENEEAVDDSQLPKDRFSAERLKGVDSTLKIQPAELGDSAVYLCASSPQGTSTDTQYFGPGTRLTVL.

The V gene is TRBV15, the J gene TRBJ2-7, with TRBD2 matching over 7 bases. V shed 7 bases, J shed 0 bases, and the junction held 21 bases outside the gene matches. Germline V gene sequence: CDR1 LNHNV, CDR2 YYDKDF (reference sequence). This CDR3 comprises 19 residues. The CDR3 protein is CATTPTGLWGTGSSYEQYV. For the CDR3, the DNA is TGTGCCACCACACCGACGGGACTATGGGGGACGGGTAGCTCCTACGAGCAGTACGTC.